The present T cell receptor beta chain was sequenced within a study of shared clonotypes between healthy human individuals. In the study overall: Donors had three CD4 naive, three CD4 memory, two CD8 naive and one CD8 memory plate apiece.

V was shortened by 0 bases and J by 1 base, with 8 bases between the two germline ends. In germline, CDR1 is MNHEY, CDR2 SMNVEV (reference sequence). This CDR3 has 15 amino acids. Study findings and constraints: Large depth notwithstanding, sorted-subset sequencing proved incomplete by rarefaction.

In regard to this clone: Its antigen is as yet unknown.

The repertoire was sequenced with immunoSEQ multiplex PCR; TCRdb's copy has only in-frame clones and lacks some. The sample has about 2.4 million clones, roughly 93% seen once; the top ten hold more than 0.35%. The chain employs TRBV27 and TRBJ2-3; maybe TRBD1 (5 bases). Material for sequencing was naive CD4+ T cells from PBMCs. Subset specified: CD45RA+ positively selected. The sequence came from a man between 18 and 29 years old in good health. Some clones in this sample may be carry-over from other donors' samples. In nucleotides, the CDR3 is TGTGCCAGCAGTTTATCGTACAGGCGCACAGATACGCAGTATTTT. Its translation is CASSLSYRRTDTQYF.